In this sample, the clone carrying this TCR beta chain turned up once. Trimming took 8 bases from V and 0 from J, leaving 14 bases between them. The germline gives CDR1 MDHEN, CDR2 SYDVKM. This CDR3 has 16 amino acids. The data derive from a study of T cell responses to AZD1222 COVID-19 vaccine. This table comes from immunoSEQ multiplex PCR, and its TCRdb copy is limited to in-frame clones, with some not included. The sample consists of approximately 210,000 clones, 90% to 95% of them appearing once. The sample consisted of peripheral blood, taken 28 days after the second dose of the MenACWY control vaccine. The chain is built from TRBV28 and TRBJ1-6; a possible D gene is TRBD1 (6 bases). The clonotype comes from an adult who received the MenACWY meningococcal vaccine as a control. DNA of the CDR3: TGTGCCAGCCTTTTAGGGGGGAGCTCCTATAATTCACCCCTCCACTTT. Amino acid sequence: CASLLGGSSYNSPLHF.